This TCR beta chain stems from a study of blood T cell repertoires in COVID-19. Study background: The analysed material was cDNA or gDNA that came from T cells, B-cell-depleted T cells, or PBMCs.

Only in-frame clones appear in the TCRdb table, and some are missing; sequencing was by immunoSEQ multiplex PCR. The sample holds some 150,000 clones; approximately 80% are singletons and the top ten take about 5%. The sample consisted of peripheral blood. The source of this sequence is a woman between 50 and 59 years old with acute or convalescent COVID-19.

In DNA, the CDR3 is TGTGCCACCAGCAGAGATCGACAGTTCTACGAGCAGTACTTC. Its translation: CATSRDRQFYEQYF. This rearrangement joins TRBV15 to TRBJ2-7, with a tentative D call TRBD1 (5 bases). V was pared by 0 bases and J by 3 bases, with 9 bases between. The CDR3 contains 14 residues. CDR1 is LNHNV, CDR2 YYDKDF, per germline (reference sequence).